This T cell receptor beta chain derives from a study of CD8 T cells in Susac syndrome. J lost 6 bases, V lost 6 bases, and 13 bases had no gene match. Germline V gene sequence: CDR1 SNHLY, CDR2 FYNNEI. This CDR3 contains 15 residues. It was with random hexamers that 0.5 to 1 ug RNA was reverse transcribed. MiXCR was run by TCRdb on the immunoSEQ multiplex PCR reads, yielding one entry per CDR3 protein. The repertoire holds roughly 200,000 distinct CDR3 sequences, 91% seen once, with 0.087% in the top ten. The sequencing input was CD4+ T cells from PBMCs. This receptor was identified in a human donor with Susac syndrome. The chain is built from TRBV2 and TRBJ1-2; 7 nucleotides line up with TRBD1. CDR3 loop: CASSQNPTGSHGYTF. The CDR3 coding sequence is TGTGCCAGCAGCCAAAACCCGACAGGGAGCCATGGCTACACCTTC.